This T cell receptor (beta chain) was documented in a study of cytomegalovirus exposure and HLA in healthy donors. Turning to the study itself: The Caucasian-associated ancestry cluster contained approximately 81% of the approximately 390 genotyped donors.

Primers for the PCR totalled 60 Vbeta and 13 Jbeta. The assay was immunoSEQ multiplex PCR, and TCRdb's table has in-frame clones only and misses some. The data contain 250,000 to 350,000 clones, around 86% of them singletons. The ends lost 0 bases at V and 2 bases at J; junction bases unmatched: 8. This CDR3 contains 17 residues. Per the germline V gene, CDR1 is SGHTS and CDR2 is YDEGEE. Sequences were obtained from PBMCs. The rearrangement links TRBV5-8 to TRBJ2-3; 8 nucleotides align to TRBD1. This TCR derives from a man aged 35 to 55 in good health and CMV-seropositive. For the CDR3, the DNA is TGTGCCAGCAGCTTGGCACTACAGGGGGGAGTCACAGATACGCAGTATTTT. Translating it yields CASSLALQGGVTDTQYF.